This T cell receptor (beta chain) originates from a study of shared clonotypes between healthy human individuals. Trimming took off 5 bases at V and 7 bases at J, with 18 bases between the two ends. Germline V lookup: CDR1 LNHNV, CDR2 YYDKDF (reference sequence). The CDR3 length is 15 residues. With respect to this clone: Its target is not known.

Overall study results and limits: Naive CD4 clonotypes overlapped across several donors at about 5%.

This table comes from immunoSEQ multiplex PCR, and its TCRdb copy is limited to in-frame clones, with some not included. Among about 2.3 million clones listed, around 90% were seen once. The sequence was collected from a young man in good health. Some clones in this sample may be carry-over from other donors' samples. V gene TRBV15 combines with J gene TRBJ1-5, with D perhaps TRBD1 (5 bases). Material: naive CD4+ T cells from PBMCs. Subset indicated: CD45RA+ positively selected. Here the CDR3 reads CATSLGTAVGQPQHF. CDR3 nucleotide sequence: TGTGCCACCAGCCTCGGGACCGCGGTGGGGCAGCCCCAGCATTTT.